The entry that follows covers one T cell receptor beta chain sequence. What it binds is not known. What was sequenced were expressed TCRB transcripts, since all of the isolated RNA had been reverse transcribed. The data were produced by immunoSEQ multiplex PCR, yet TCRdb's version contains in-frame clones alone and is incomplete. Among roughly 340,000 clones listed, roughly 13% were seen once. This entry comes from a study of beta chain features in type 1 diabetes. Study-level findings and limits: There was a moderate but significant shortening of TCRB CDR3s in all four CD4+ subsets of Type 1 diabetes patients.

The CDR3 extends over 15 amino acids. Trimming took off 2 bases at V and 3 bases at J, with 14 bases between the two ends. From germline, CDR1 is SGHTA and CDR2 FQGTGA. The sequenced sample was naive CD4+ T cells from blood. The chain has TRBV7-3 and TRBJ2-7, with a weak D call TRBD2 (6 bases). The clonotype was recovered from a woman aged 18-29 years with type 1 diabetes. The CDR3 spells CASSLYPGGFYEQYF. Here the CDR3 DNA reads TGTGCCAGCAGCTTATACCCCGGGGGATTCTACGAGCAGTACTTC.